This note documents a single T cell receptor (beta chain) sequence. The data originate from a study of shared clonotypes between healthy human individuals. The data were produced by immunoSEQ multiplex PCR, yet TCRdb's version contains in-frame clones alone and is incomplete. This sample has more than 550,000 clones, with 55% to 75% found just once. V dropped 3 bases and J dropped 1; count of bases not matched to a gene: 6. The CDR3 totals 16 residues. From germline, CDR1 is MGHRA and CDR2 YSYEKL. The V and J genes are TRBV4-1 and TRBJ2-7; TRBD1 matches 10 bases. This TCR derives from a woman between 25 and 40 years old in good health. Sequenced input: memory CD4+ T cells sorted from blood. Subset denoted: CD45RA-negative fraction. The CDR3 DNA reads as TGCGCCAGCAGCCATAACCGGGACAGGGGATCCTACGAGCAGTACTTC. Translation gives CASSHNRDRGSYEQYF.